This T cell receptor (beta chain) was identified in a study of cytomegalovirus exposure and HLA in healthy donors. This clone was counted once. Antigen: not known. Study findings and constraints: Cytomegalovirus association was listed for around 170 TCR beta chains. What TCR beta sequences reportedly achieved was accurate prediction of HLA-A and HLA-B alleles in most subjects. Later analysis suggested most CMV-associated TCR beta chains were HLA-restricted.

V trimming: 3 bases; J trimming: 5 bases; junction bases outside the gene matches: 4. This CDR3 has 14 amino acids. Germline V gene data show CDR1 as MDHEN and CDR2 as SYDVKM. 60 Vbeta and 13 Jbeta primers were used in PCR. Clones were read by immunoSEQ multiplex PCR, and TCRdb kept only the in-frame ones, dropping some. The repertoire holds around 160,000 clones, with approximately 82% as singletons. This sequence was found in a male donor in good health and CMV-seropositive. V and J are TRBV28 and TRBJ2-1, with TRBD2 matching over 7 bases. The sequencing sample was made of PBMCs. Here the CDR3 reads CASSFSLANNEQFF. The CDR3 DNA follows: TGTGCCAGCAGTTTTTCACTAGCGAACAATGAGCAGTTCTTC.